These T cell receptor beta chains were read from a single sample in a study of blood T cells in healthy people across ages. A single record per CDR3 protein comes from TCRdb applying MiXCR to the 5' RACE reads. Among around 800,000 distinct CDR3 sequences listed, 40% to 65% were seen once. Sample: blood. All receptors derive from a man aged 80 or over in good health. Both conserved end residues are part of each CDR3. A D gene is named only where the DNA matches it firmly. Some rows have no size entry. The others give once, few or many, or a class for an expanded clone.

TRBV28	TRBJ1-5	-	TRBD1	CASSLDRGGGQPQHF	TGTGCCAGCAGTTTGGACAGGGGGGGAGGACAGCCCCAGCATTTT
TRBV10-3	TRBJ2-1	-	TRBD1	CAIREGQGSPSPYNEQFF	TGTGCCATCAGAGAGGGACAGGGGAGCCCAAGCCCCTACAATGAGCAGTTCTTC
TRBV6-2/TRBV6-3	TRBJ2-3	few	-	CASRPDRIVHRDAYF	TGTGCCAGCAGGCCCGACAGGATCGTACACAGAGACGCGTATTTT
TRBV5-1	TRBJ1-5	-	-	CASSWAGQGNQPQHF	TGCGCCAGCAGCTGGGCGGGACAAGGCAATCAGCCCCAGCATTTT
TRBV2	TRBJ2-7	few	-	CASSEVFYEQYF	TGTGCCAGCAGTGAAGTGTTCTACGAGCAGTACTTC
TRBV15	TRBJ2-2	once	-	CATSRDPGVAVPGELFF	TGTGCCACCAGCAGAGATCCTGGGGTAGCGGTCCCCGGGGAGCTGTTTTTT
TRBV5-5	TRBJ2-3	few	-	CASSSWTRDSDTQYF	TGTGCCAGCAGCTCTTGGACTCGAGATTCAGATACGCAGTATTTT
TRBV3-1	TRBJ2-3	-	-	CASSSLSWVQRSTDTQYF	TGTGCCAGCAGCTCCCTCTCTTGGGTACAGAGAAGCACAGATACGCAGTATTTT
TRBV5-6	TRBJ2-5	-	TRBD2	CASSQLGGVQETQYF	TGTGCCAGCAGCCAACTTGGGGGGGTCCAAGAGACCCAGTACTTC
TRBV7-2	TRBJ2-1	-	-	CASSLPSAANEQFF	TGTGCCAGCAGCTTACCTAGCGCAGCCAATGAGCAGTTCTTC
TRBV20-1	TRBJ2-3	-	TRBD2	CSAGPVRGSFTDTQYF	TGCAGTGCTGGGCCCGTGCGCGGGAGTTTCACAGATACGCAGTATTTT
TRBV12-3/TRBV12-4	TRBJ2-1	few	TRBD2	CASSLGLAVLHSYNEQFF	TGTGCCAGCAGTTTGGGACTAGCGGTTCTACACTCCTACAATGAGCAGTTCTTC
TRBV20-1	TRBJ2-7	-	TRBD1	CSARGTGGEPYEQYF	TGCAGTGCTAGGGGGACAGGGGGCGAACCCTACGAGCAGTACTTC
TRBV15	TRBJ2-3	few	TRBD2	CATSRGSSGRGSDTQYF	TGTGCCACCAGCAGGGGATCTAGCGGGAGAGGATCAGATACGCAGTATTTT
TRBV20-1	TRBJ2-5	few	-	CSASSETQYF	TGCAGTGCTAGTTCTGAGACCCAGTACTTC
TRBV9	TRBJ2-4	-	TRBD1	CASSPRTGTGKNIQYF	TGTGCCAGCAGCCCTAGGACAGGGACAGGCAAAAACATTCAGTACTTC
TRBV6-2/TRBV6-3	TRBJ2-3	many	TRBD1	CASSPPGQGDTQYF	TGTGCCAGCAGTCCTCCGGGACAGGGAGATACGCAGTATTTT
TRBV9	TRBJ1-1	-	-	CASSSRAGRNTEAFF	TGTGCCAGCAGCTCTAGGGCTGGCCGGAACACTGAAGCTTTCTTT
TRBV20-1	TRBJ2-2	-	-	CSARVPGLEYTGELFF	TGCAGTGCTAGAGTACCGGGATTGGAGTACACCGGGGAGCTGTTTTTT
TRBV20-1	TRBJ2-3	-	TRBD1	CSAAQGVDRGKDTQYF	TGCAGTGCTGCCCAAGGCGTAGACAGGGGGAAAGATACGCAGTATTTT
TRBV24-1	TRBJ2-1	few	TRBD1	CATSRPGQNHNEQFF	TGTGCCACCAGTCGACCGGGACAGAACCACAATGAGCAGTTCTTC
TRBV5-1	TRBJ1-1	-	-	CASTRGGLGTEAFF	TGCGCCAGCACCCGGGGGGGTTTAGGCACTGAAGCTTTCTTT
TRBV27	TRBJ2-5	few	TRBD2	CASSPALAGGPVETQYF	TGTGCCAGCAGTCCAGCTCTAGCGGGAGGGCCGGTAGAGACCCAGTACTTC
TRBV18	TRBJ2-1	-	-	CASSPTVYEQFF	TGTGCCAGCTCACCGACGGTTTATGAGCAGTTCTTC
TRBV15	TRBJ1-5	-	-	CATDSGLYSNQPQHF	TGTGCCACCGACTCTGGGCTTTATAGCAATCAGCCCCAGCATTTT
TRBV20-1	TRBJ2-7	-	-	CSASLVRGALEQYF	TGCAGTGCTTCCCTGGTGAGGGGGGCTCTCGAGCAGTACTTC
TRBV20-1	TRBJ2-3	-	-	CSAIGTFSTDTQYF	TGCAGTGCCATCGGGACTTTTAGCACAGATACGCAGTATTTT
TRBV7-2	TRBJ2-3	many	-	CASSPIGGTQYF	TGTGCCAGCAGCCCCATTGGGGGTACGCAGTATTTT
TRBV14	TRBJ2-1	few	TRBD2	CASSQEGLYGREQFF	TGTGCCAGCAGCCAAGAGGGGCTGTACGGGAGGGAGCAGTTCTTC
TRBV12-3/TRBV12-4	TRBJ1-2	-	TRBD1	CASSTGTGFNGYTF	TGTGCCAGCAGCACCGGGACAGGGTTTAATGGCTACACCTTC
TRBV20-1	TRBJ1-5	few	-	CSATPGMAGSNQPQHF	TGCAGTGCTACCCCAGGCATGGCAGGGAGCAATCAGCCCCAGCATTTT
TRBV20-1	TRBJ2-1	-	-	CSARDQRRGYNEQFF	TGCAGTGCTAGAGATCAACGGAGGGGTTACAATGAGCAGTTCTTC
TRBV6-2/TRBV6-3	TRBJ2-1	-	TRBD2	CASSYTGLAGSVFF	TGTGCCAGCAGTTACACGGGACTAGCGGGAAGTGTGTTCTTC
TRBV5-1	TRBJ2-3	-	TRBD2	CASSPTSAGGDTQYF	TGCGCCAGCAGTCCAACTAGCGCGGGAGGGGATACGCAGTATTTT
TRBV15	TRBJ2-5	-	-	CATSRNRGLQETQYF	TGTGCCACCAGCAGAAACAGGGGACTCCAAGAGACCCAGTACTTC
TRBV6-6	TRBJ2-3	-	TRBD2	CASSLGGTSGNADTQYF	TGTGCCAGCAGTCTCGGAGGGACTAGCGGGAACGCAGATACGCAGTATTTT
TRBV10-3	TRBJ2-1	few	TRBD1	CAISMTGTYNEQFF	TGTGCCATCAGTATGACAGGGACCTACAATGAGCAGTTCTTC
TRBV3-1	TRBJ2-1	-	-	CASSQASGNEQFF	TGTGCCAGCAGCCAAGCTTCCGGCAATGAGCAGTTCTTC
TRBV5-1	TRBJ2-1	-	-	CASSTGAPINEQFF	TGCGCCAGCAGCACCGGGGCCCCGATCAATGAGCAGTTCTTC
TRBV20-1	TRBJ2-5	-	-	CSAGPNRAGETQYF	TGCAGTGCCGGCCCAAACCGAGCCGGGGAGACCCAGTACTTC
TRBV12-3/TRBV12-4	TRBJ2-7	few	-	CASSLSLVNEQYF	TGTGCCAGCAGTTTAAGTCTAGTCAATGAGCAGTACTTC
TRBV6-6	TRBJ2-3	-	TRBD1	CASSSGQGPDTQYF	TGTGCCAGCAGTTCCGGACAGGGCCCAGATACGCAGTATTTT
TRBV12-3/TRBV12-4	TRBJ1-6	-	-	CASSLGVDNSPLHF	TGTGCCAGCAGCCTCGGAGTGGATAATTCACCCCTCCACTTT
TRBV20-1	TRBJ2-7	few	-	CSANNRAHEQYF	TGCAGTGCTAATAACAGGGCCCACGAGCAGTACTTC
TRBV29-1	TRBJ2-3	few	TRBD2	CSVEGPAGSTDTQYF	TGCAGCGTGGAGGGGCCAGCGGGGAGCACAGATACGCAGTATTTT
TRBV15	TRBJ2-7	-	-	CATAPGYSREQYF	TGTGCCACCGCTCCGGGGTATTCACGCGAGCAGTACTTC
TRBV7-3	TRBJ2-1	-	-	CASSSPGTEQFF	TGTGCCAGCAGCAGCCCCGGGACAGAGCAGTTCTTC
TRBV2	TRBJ2-1	-	-	CASKASRSSYNEQFF	TGTGCCAGCAAGGCTAGCCGTAGCTCCTACAATGAGCAGTTCTTC
TRBV12-3/TRBV12-4	TRBJ1-1	-	TRBD1	CASSLLLQGELFF	TGTGCCAGCAGTCTTTTGCTTCAGGGGGAGCTTTTCTTT
TRBV7-9	TRBJ1-6	few	-	CASSSGGSYNSPLHF	TGTGCCAGCAGCTCGGGGGGATCCTATAATTCACCCCTCCACTTT
TRBV3-1	TRBJ2-1	few	TRBD2	CASSQDSLAGVNEQFF	TGTGCCAGCAGCCAAGATTCACTAGCGGGGGTCAATGAGCAGTTCTTC
TRBV11-2	TRBJ2-7	-	-	CASSSYPKPYEQYF	TGTGCCAGCAGCTCCTACCCAAAACCTTACGAGCAGTACTTC